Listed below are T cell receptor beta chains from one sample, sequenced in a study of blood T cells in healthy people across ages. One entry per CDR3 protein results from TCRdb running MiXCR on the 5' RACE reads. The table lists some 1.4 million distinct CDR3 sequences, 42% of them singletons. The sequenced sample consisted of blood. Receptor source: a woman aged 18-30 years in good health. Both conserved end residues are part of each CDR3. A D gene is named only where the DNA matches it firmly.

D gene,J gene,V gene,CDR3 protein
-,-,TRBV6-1,CASSEFESYEQYF
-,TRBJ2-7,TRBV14,CASSQPRRGHEQYF
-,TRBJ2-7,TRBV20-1,CSARELEYEQYF
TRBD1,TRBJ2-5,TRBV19,CASSNPTGNGKTQYF
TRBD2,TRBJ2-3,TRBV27,CASSPAGVVDTQYF
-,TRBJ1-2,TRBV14,CASSQDRIDYTF
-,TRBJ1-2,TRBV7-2,CASSQLWVRSGGSYGYTF
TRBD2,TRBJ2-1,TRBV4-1,CASGLAGVNNEQFF
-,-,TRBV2,CASSNHTAPGADEQYF
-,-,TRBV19,CASRNQRGQTYEQYF
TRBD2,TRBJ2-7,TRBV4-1,CASSQGTSGSSYEQYF
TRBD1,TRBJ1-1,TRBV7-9,CASSRSGTGINTEAFF
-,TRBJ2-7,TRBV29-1,CSVEDPGTEPYEQYF
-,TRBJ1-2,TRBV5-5,CASSLGGSDNTF
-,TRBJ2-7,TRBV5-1,CASSPSGVNEQYF
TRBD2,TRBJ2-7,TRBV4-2,CASSHRLAGEYEQYF
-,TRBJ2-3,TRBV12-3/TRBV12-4,CASSLASRSTDTQYF
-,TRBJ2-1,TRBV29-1,CSVELADYGNEQFF
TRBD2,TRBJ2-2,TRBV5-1,CASSLWSQRDNTGELFF
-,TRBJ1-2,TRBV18,CASSGPTESYYGYTF
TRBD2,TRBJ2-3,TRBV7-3,CASSFDGGRTDTQYF
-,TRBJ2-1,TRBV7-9,CASSSLTRPGNEQFF
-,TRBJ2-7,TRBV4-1,CASSQGVGSAITRYEQYF
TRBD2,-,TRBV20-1,CSAPVAPGLAGARNHYEQYF
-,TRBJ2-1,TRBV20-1,CSASEGGSYNEQFF
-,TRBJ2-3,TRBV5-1,CASSLTVKGGTDTQYF
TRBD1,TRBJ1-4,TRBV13,CASSLQGVDEKLFF
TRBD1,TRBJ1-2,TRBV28,CASSLVVGAGGSGYTF
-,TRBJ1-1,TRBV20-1,CSAHPGNTEAFF
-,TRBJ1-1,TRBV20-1,CSANHRGGALREAFF